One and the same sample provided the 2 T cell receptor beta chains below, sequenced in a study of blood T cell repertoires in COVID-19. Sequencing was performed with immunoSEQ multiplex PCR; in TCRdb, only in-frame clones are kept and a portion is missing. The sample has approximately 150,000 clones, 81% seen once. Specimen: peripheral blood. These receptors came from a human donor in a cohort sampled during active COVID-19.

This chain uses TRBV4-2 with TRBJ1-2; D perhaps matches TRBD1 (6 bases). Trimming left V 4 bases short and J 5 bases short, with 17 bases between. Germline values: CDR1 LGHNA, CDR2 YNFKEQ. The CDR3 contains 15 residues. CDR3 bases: TGTGCCAGCAGCCTTGATATCCAGGGGTGGTATGGCTACACCTTC. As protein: CASSLDIQGWYGYTF.

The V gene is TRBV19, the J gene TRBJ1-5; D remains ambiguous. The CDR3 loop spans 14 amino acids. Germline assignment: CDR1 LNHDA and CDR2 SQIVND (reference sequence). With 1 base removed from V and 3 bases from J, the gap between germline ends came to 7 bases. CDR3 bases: TGTGCCAGTAGTATAGGAGATTTCAATCAGCCCCAGCATTTT. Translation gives CASSIGDFNQPQHF.